A selection of T cell receptor beta chains follows, all from one sample in a study of blood T cell repertoires in COVID-19. TCRdb's table, derived via immunoSEQ multiplex PCR, lists solely in-frame clones and lacks some. The sample includes about 15,000 clones, 85% to 90% of them seen just once. Sequencing was performed on peripheral blood. The origin of the receptors is a man in his sixties with acute or convalescent COVID-19. CDR3s include the opening cysteine and the closing phenylalanine or tryptophan. The order of the fields is CDR3 length, V gene, J gene, D gene, clone size, CDR3 protein, CDR3 DNA. A D gene is named only where the DNA matches it firmly. Expanded clones are given a class, and other clones once, few, many or no size at all.

cdr3_length: 16; v_call: TRBV28; j_call: TRBJ2-3; d_call: TRBD2; clone_size: NA; cdr3_aa: CASSGSSGSGTDTQYF; cdr3_nt: TGTGCCAGCAGTGGCTCGAGCGGGAGTGGCACAGATACGCAGTATTTT
cdr3_length: 14; v_call: TRBV6-2/TRBV6-3; j_call: TRBJ2-1; d_call: TRBD1; clone_size: NA; cdr3_aa: CASSSTKRGHEQFF; cdr3_nt: TGTGCCAGCAGTTCTACCAAGAGGGGGCATGAGCAGTTCTTC
cdr3_length: 14; v_call: TRBV30; j_call: TRBJ2-2; d_call: TRBD2; clone_size: few; cdr3_aa: CAWSRLAVTGELFF; cdr3_nt: TGTGCCTGGAGTCGGCTAGCGGTCACCGGGGAGCTGTTTTTT
cdr3_length: 17; v_call: TRBV4-3; j_call: TRBJ1-1; d_call: NA; clone_size: NA; cdr3_aa: CASSQEGGTRGNTEAFF; cdr3_nt: TGCGCCAGCAGCCAAGAGGGGGGAACCCGGGGGAACACTGAAGCTTTCTTT
cdr3_length: 15; v_call: TRBV2; j_call: TRBJ2-5; d_call: TRBD1; clone_size: NA; cdr3_aa: CASSDQRTGGETQYF; cdr3_nt: TGTGCCAGCAGTGACCAGCGGACAGGCGGAGAGACCCAGTACTTC
cdr3_length: 13; v_call: TRBV2; j_call: TRBJ2-1; d_call: TRBD1; clone_size: NA; cdr3_aa: CASSRDRVGEQFF; cdr3_nt: TGTGCCAGCAGTCGGGACAGGGTCGGAGAGCAGTTCTTC
cdr3_length: 16; v_call: TRBV3-1/TRBV3-2; j_call: TRBJ1-5; d_call: NA; clone_size: NA; cdr3_aa: CASSQLGGPGNQPQHF; cdr3_nt: TGTGCCAGCAGCCAGCTAGGAGGGCCTGGCAATCAGCCCCAGCATTTT
cdr3_length: 15; v_call: TRBV6-2/TRBV6-3; j_call: TRBJ1-6; d_call: TRBD1; clone_size: NA; cdr3_aa: CASSSGQGHNSPLHF; cdr3_nt: TGTGCCAGCAGTAGCGGACAGGGGCACAATTCACCCCTCCACTTT
cdr3_length: 15; v_call: TRBV9; j_call: TRBJ2-7; d_call: NA; clone_size: few; cdr3_aa: CASSVRGKSAYEQYF; cdr3_nt: TGTGCCAGCAGCGTACGCGGAAAGTCGGCCTACGAGCAGTACTTC
cdr3_length: 13; v_call: TRBV7-3; j_call: TRBJ2-3; d_call: NA; clone_size: NA; cdr3_aa: CASSIAFTDTQYF; cdr3_nt: TGTGCCAGCAGCATAGCGTTCACAGATACGCAGTATTTT
cdr3_length: 15; v_call: TRBV7-2; j_call: TRBJ1-4; d_call: TRBD1; clone_size: NA; cdr3_aa: CASSSRTGTNEKLFF; cdr3_nt: TGTGCCAGCAGCTCCCGGACAGGGACTAATGAAAAACTGTTTTTT
cdr3_length: 11; v_call: TRBV7-2; j_call: TRBJ2-7; d_call: NA; clone_size: once; cdr3_aa: CASSLSNEQYF; cdr3_nt: TGTGCCAGCAGCTTATCCAACGAGCAGTACTTC
cdr3_length: 14; v_call: TRBV18; j_call: TRBJ2-3; d_call: NA; clone_size: once; cdr3_aa: CASSPRTFTDTQYF; cdr3_nt: TGTGCCAGCTCTCCAAGGACTTTCACAGATACGCAGTATTTT
cdr3_length: 15; v_call: TRBV11-2; j_call: TRBJ2-2; d_call: NA; clone_size: NA; cdr3_aa: CASSLGLGNTGELFF; cdr3_nt: TGTGCCAGCAGCTTAGGCCTAGGGAACACCGGGGAGCTGTTTTTT
cdr3_length: 11; v_call: TRBV19; j_call: TRBJ1-6; d_call: NA; clone_size: NA; cdr3_aa: CASSSGVTLHF; cdr3_nt: TGTGCCAGTAGCTCAGGGGTTACCCTCCACTTT
cdr3_length: 18; v_call: TRBV9; j_call: TRBJ2-5; d_call: TRBD2; clone_size: NA; cdr3_aa: CASSVGVAGDPGQETQYF; cdr3_nt: TGTGCCAGCAGCGTAGGGGTAGCGGGGGACCCCGGGCAAGAGACCCAGTACTTC
cdr3_length: 18; v_call: TRBV7-8; j_call: TRBJ1-1; d_call: NA; clone_size: NA; cdr3_aa: CASSLSRLPIIMNTEAFF; cdr3_nt: TGTGCCAGCAGCCTGTCCAGGCTGCCGATTATAATGAACACTGAAGCTTTCTTT
cdr3_length: 14; v_call: TRBV7-9; j_call: TRBJ1-4; d_call: NA; clone_size: NA; cdr3_aa: CASSFEATNEKLFF; cdr3_nt: TGTGCCAGCAGCTTTGAGGCAACTAATGAAAAACTGTTTTTT
cdr3_length: 15; v_call: TRBV4-2; j_call: TRBJ2-1; d_call: NA; clone_size: NA; cdr3_aa: CASSQDVSGSNEQFF; cdr3_nt: TGTGCCAGCAGCCAAGATGTCAGCGGATCAAATGAGCAGTTCTTC
cdr3_length: 19; v_call: TRBV27; j_call: TRBJ2-7; d_call: TRBD2; clone_size: medium-sized; cdr3_aa: CASSLYAGGKGLQGYEQYF; cdr3_nt: TGTGCCAGCAGTTTATATGCGGGGGGAAAAGGTCTCCAAGGCTACGAGCAGTACTTC
cdr3_length: 17; v_call: TRBV5-1; j_call: TRBJ2-7; d_call: TRBD1; clone_size: few; cdr3_aa: CASSLARGTGGMYEQYF; cdr3_nt: TGCGCCAGCAGCTTGGCCCGAGGGACAGGGGGCATGTACGAGCAGTACTTC
cdr3_length: 16; v_call: TRBV7-5; j_call: TRBJ1-2; d_call: NA; clone_size: NA; cdr3_aa: CVRSLALTGSYYGYTF; cdr3_nt: TGTGTCAGAAGCTTAGCCTTGACAGGCTCCTACTATGGCTACACCTTC
cdr3_length: 16; v_call: TRBV9; j_call: TRBJ2-2; d_call: TRBD2; clone_size: once; cdr3_aa: CASSSGETSYTGELFF; cdr3_nt: TGTGCCAGCAGCTCCGGGGAGACTAGCTACACCGGGGAGCTGTTTTTT
cdr3_length: 14; v_call: TRBV5-1; j_call: TRBJ2-3; d_call: TRBD1; clone_size: NA; cdr3_aa: CASSLGQGADTQYF; cdr3_nt: TGCGCCAGCAGCTTAGGACAGGGGGCAGATACGCAGTATTTT
cdr3_length: 14; v_call: TRBV10-2; j_call: TRBJ1-4; d_call: NA; clone_size: few; cdr3_aa: CASRGQGGNEKLFF; cdr3_nt: TGCGCCAGCAGGGGCCAAGGAGGGAATGAAAAACTGTTTTTT
cdr3_length: 14; v_call: TRBV6-1; j_call: TRBJ2-4; d_call: TRBD2; clone_size: NA; cdr3_aa: CASSWGLAGGLQYF; cdr3_nt: TGTGCCAGCAGTTGGGGACTAGCGGGAGGGCTTCAGTACTTC
cdr3_length: 16; v_call: TRBV4-3; j_call: TRBJ1-5; d_call: NA; clone_size: NA; cdr3_aa: CASREGGPYSNQPQHF; cdr3_nt: TGCGCCAGCAGAGAAGGCGGCCCTTATAGCAATCAGCCCCAGCATTTT
cdr3_length: 14; v_call: TRBV7-2; j_call: TRBJ2-7; d_call: TRBD2; clone_size: NA; cdr3_aa: CASSPGLAGGEQYF; cdr3_nt: TGTGCCAGCAGCCCCGGACTAGCGGGAGGGGAGCAGTACTTC
cdr3_length: 15; v_call: TRBV7-8; j_call: TRBJ2-7; d_call: TRBD2; clone_size: NA; cdr3_aa: CASSLGLADVYEQYF; cdr3_nt: TGTGCCAGCAGCTTAGGACTAGCCGACGTCTACGAGCAGTACTTC
cdr3_length: 13; v_call: TRBV5-4; j_call: TRBJ2-5; d_call: TRBD2; clone_size: NA; cdr3_aa: CASSPTGGETQYF; cdr3_nt: TGTGCCAGCAGTCCCACGGGGGGAGAGACCCAGTACTTC
cdr3_length: 13; v_call: TRBV7-9; j_call: TRBJ2-7; d_call: NA; clone_size: NA; cdr3_aa: CASSLAGRYEQYF; cdr3_nt: TGTGCCAGCAGCTTAGCTGGGCGCTACGAGCAGTACTTC
cdr3_length: 17; v_call: TRBV2; j_call: TRBJ1-5; d_call: TRBD1; clone_size: NA; cdr3_aa: CASSDLHSTGSNQPQHF; cdr3_nt: TGTGCCAGCAGTGACCTCCATTCGACAGGGTCGAATCAGCCCCAGCATTTT
cdr3_length: 13; v_call: TRBV19; j_call: TRBJ1-2; d_call: NA; clone_size: once; cdr3_aa: CASSLGHSYGYTF; cdr3_nt: TGTGCCAGTAGTCTCGGACACAGCTATGGCTACACCTTC
cdr3_length: 13; v_call: TRBV19; j_call: TRBJ2-7; d_call: NA; clone_size: NA; cdr3_aa: CASSDTDNEEQYF; cdr3_nt: TGTGCCAGTAGTGATACGGACAATGAGGAGCAGTACTTC
cdr3_length: 15; v_call: TRBV9; j_call: TRBJ1-5; d_call: NA; clone_size: NA; cdr3_aa: CASSVGGIGNQPQHF; cdr3_nt: TGTGCCAGCAGCGTGGGGGGGATCGGCAATCAGCCCCAGCATTTT
cdr3_length: 15; v_call: TRBV19; j_call: TRBJ2-6; d_call: NA; clone_size: NA; cdr3_aa: CASSIRSSGANVLTF; cdr3_nt: TGTGCCAGTAGTATAAGGAGCTCTGGGGCCAACGTCCTGACTTTC
cdr3_length: 15; v_call: TRBV3-1/TRBV3-2; j_call: TRBJ1-6; d_call: NA; clone_size: once; cdr3_aa: CASSQDFTGRSPLHF; cdr3_nt: TGTGCCAGCAGCCAAGATTTTACAGGCCGTTCACCCCTCCACTTT
cdr3_length: 15; v_call: TRBV5-5; j_call: TRBJ1-6; d_call: NA; clone_size: once; cdr3_aa: CASSAREDPNSPLHF; cdr3_nt: TGTGCCAGCAGCGCTAGAGAGGATCCTAATTCACCCCTCCACTTT
cdr3_length: 18; v_call: TRBV7-3; j_call: TRBJ2-2; d_call: NA; clone_size: NA; cdr3_aa: CASSPPGSTRSRTGELFF; cdr3_nt: TGTGCCAGCAGCCCACCCGGGTCCACAAGATCCAGAACCGGGGAGCTGTTTTTT
cdr3_length: 15; v_call: TRBV30; j_call: TRBJ1-6; d_call: TRBD1; clone_size: few; cdr3_aa: CAWRAGTGLRLGLHF; cdr3_nt: TGTGCCTGGAGGGCGGGGACAGGCCTACGGTTGGGCCTCCACTTT
cdr3_length: 15; v_call: TRBV10-1; j_call: TRBJ2-7; d_call: NA; clone_size: few; cdr3_aa: CASSVLSGTSYEQYF; cdr3_nt: TGCGCCAGCAGCGTCCTATCTGGGACATCCTACGAGCAGTACTTC
cdr3_length: 15; v_call: TRBV6-6; j_call: TRBJ1-4; d_call: NA; clone_size: NA; cdr3_aa: CASTKNSQSGEKLFF; cdr3_nt: TGTGCCAGCACAAAAAATTCCCAGAGCGGTGAAAAACTGTTTTTT
cdr3_length: 14; v_call: TRBV11-2; j_call: TRBJ2-1; d_call: TRBD1; clone_size: NA; cdr3_aa: CASSYSGTDNEQFF; cdr3_nt: TGTGCCAGCAGTTATTCCGGGACAGACAATGAGCAGTTCTTC
cdr3_length: 18; v_call: TRBV7-6; j_call: TRBJ2-2; d_call: TRBD2; clone_size: NA; cdr3_aa: CASSLGMTSGPNTGELFF; cdr3_nt: TGTGCCAGCAGCTTAGGGATGACTAGCGGACCGAACACCGGGGAGCTGTTTTTT
cdr3_length: 14; v_call: TRBV19; j_call: TRBJ2-7; d_call: NA; clone_size: NA; cdr3_aa: CASSWAGLSYEQYF; cdr3_nt: TGTGCCAGTAGCTGGGCAGGATTATCCTACGAGCAGTACTTC
cdr3_length: 16; v_call: TRBV28; j_call: TRBJ1-5; d_call: NA; clone_size: once; cdr3_aa: CASTLLWQGRGQPQHF; cdr3_nt: TGTGCCAGCACCCTACTCTGGCAGGGAAGGGGGCAGCCCCAGCATTTT
cdr3_length: 15; v_call: TRBV6-2/TRBV6-3; j_call: TRBJ2-4; d_call: NA; clone_size: NA; cdr3_aa: CASSYGGPGGVIQYF; cdr3_nt: TGTGCCAGCAGTTACGGAGGGCCCGGAGGGGTCATTCAGTACTTC
cdr3_length: 16; v_call: TRBV7-8; j_call: TRBJ2-2; d_call: TRBD2; clone_size: NA; cdr3_aa: CASSQLAIGNTGELFF; cdr3_nt: TGTGCCAGCAGCCAACTAGCGATTGGGAACACCGGGGAGCTGTTTTTT
cdr3_length: 14; v_call: TRBV11-2; j_call: TRBJ1-1; d_call: NA; clone_size: NA; cdr3_aa: CASSLRARGGEAFF; cdr3_nt: TGTGCCAGCAGCTTGAGGGCGCGCGGGGGTGAAGCTTTCTTT
cdr3_length: 14; v_call: TRBV6-5; j_call: TRBJ2-7; d_call: TRBD2; clone_size: NA; cdr3_aa: CARLARYSSYEQYF; cdr3_nt: TGTGCCAGACTAGCGCGGTACAGCTCCTACGAGCAGTACTTC
cdr3_length: 15; v_call: TRBV19; j_call: TRBJ2-7; d_call: NA; clone_size: medium-sized; cdr3_aa: CASSLTSSSVYEQYF; cdr3_nt: TGTGCCAGTAGTCTAACCTCTAGCTCTGTCTACGAGCAGTACTTC
cdr3_length: 14; v_call: TRBV15; j_call: TRBJ1-5; d_call: NA; clone_size: few; cdr3_aa: CATSRQGAYQPQHF; cdr3_nt: TGTGCCACCAGCAGACAAGGGGCATACCAGCCCCAGCATTTT
cdr3_length: 16; v_call: TRBV6-5; j_call: TRBJ2-7; d_call: NA; clone_size: NA; cdr3_aa: CASSYSGRGIFYEQYF; cdr3_nt: TGTGCCAGCAGTTACTCCGGCAGGGGAATTTTCTACGAGCAGTACTTC
cdr3_length: 16; v_call: TRBV6-5; j_call: TRBJ2-2; d_call: NA; clone_size: NA; cdr3_aa: CASSYSGGHDTGELFF; cdr3_nt: TGTGCCAGCAGTTACTCGGGCGGGCACGACACCGGGGAGCTGTTTTTT
cdr3_length: 17; v_call: TRBV7-3; j_call: TRBJ2-6; d_call: NA; clone_size: NA; cdr3_aa: CASSPLPPGTGANVLTF; cdr3_nt: TGTGCCAGCAGCCCCTTACCCCCGGGAACTGGGGCCAACGTCCTGACTTTC